This T cell receptor (beta chain) derives from a study of T cell responses to AZD1222 COVID-19 vaccine. Note on this clone: Its antigen is unidentified.

Study-wide results and limits: Nearly half of spike-specific TCRs reportedly go after variant regions that carry no mutations. Baseline seropositives among AZD1222 recipients totaled only 5 or 6. Among the donors, most were white British and more were female, and clonal diversity was possibly underestimated.

Generated by immunoSEQ multiplex PCR, the TCRdb table keeps only in-frame clones and is missing some. The sample lists 75,000 to 95,000 clones, about 91% occurring once. The source of this sequence is an adult who received the MenACWY meningococcal vaccine as a control. Sample: peripheral blood, taken 28 days after the second dose of the MenACWY control vaccine.

As DNA, the CDR3 is TGTGCCAGCAGCCTTGCGGGGGGGGCAGGCACAGATACGCAGTATTTT. It codes for CASSLAGGAGTDTQYF. This rearrangement joins TRBV5-4 to TRBJ2-3, with 9 bases fitting TRBD2. V was pared by 4 bases and J by 1 base, with 7 bases of the junction left unmatched. The CDR3 loop spans 16 amino acids. Germline-derived CDR1 and CDR2 are SGHNT and YYREEE (reference sequence).